This T cell receptor beta chain was profiled in a study of vaccination effects on CD4 cells after COVID-19. Study at large: Each participant was given two doses of one vaccine (BNT162b2 or mRNA-1273).

Regarding this clone: The antigen remains unidentified.

This CDR3 has 13 residues. V was trimmed by 6 bases and J by 3 bases, leaving 12 bases between them. Germline V lookup: CDR1 SNHLY, CDR2 FYNNEI. Assay used: immunoSEQ multiplex PCR; TCRdb lists only in-frame clones, some missing. Here the sample spans 60,000 to 65,000 clones, over 70% being singletons. Within the ViraFEST assay, antigen-specific CD4+ T cells underwent expansion with viral peptide pools prior to sequencing. Culture proceeded for about 11 days, and CD4+ T cells were then isolated. Vaccinated recipients, who were negative for nucleocapsid antibodies, had no history of SARS-CoV-2 infection. Researchers reported culturing two million PBMC in each well, adding around 10 IU/ml IL-2 and approximately 10 ug/ml peptides. IL-2 medium supplanted half the medium on days 3 and 7.

The source is a human donor who received a COVID-19 vaccine. The sample consisted of CD4+ T cells from PBMCs cultured with HCoV-OC43 spike peptides, taken before COVID-19 vaccination. Indicated subset: HCoV-OC43 spike overlapping peptide pool stimulation. The chain is built from TRBV2 and TRBJ2-7, with D possibly matching TRBD1 (6 bases). The CDR3 protein is CASRRDTIYEQYV. The CDR3 DNA reads TGTGCCAGCAGACGGGACACAATCTACGAGCAGTACGTC.